The 16 T cell receptor beta chains given below trace back to one sample, sequenced in a study of T cell responses to AZD1222 COVID-19 vaccine. Method: immunoSEQ multiplex PCR; TCRdb's copy keeps in-frame clones and lacks some. The table includes 90,000 to 120,000 clones, about 93% detected once. Sequences were derived from peripheral blood, sampled on day 0 of AZD1222 vaccination. The receptors were gathered from an adult in good health.

The chain carries TRBV30 and TRBJ2-1; 7 nucleotides align to TRBD1. Germline lookup yields CDR1 GTSNPN and CDR2 SVGIG (reference sequence). J was trimmed by 4 bases and V by 3 bases; bases with no gene match: 0. This CDR3 region has 12 residues. The CDR3 nucleotides read TGTGCCTGGAGGACAGGGTACAATGAGCAGTTCTTC. Translating gives CAWRTGYNEQFF.

The genes are TRBV27 and TRBJ2-7; no clear D. The V gene lost 5 bases and the J gene lost 0 bases, with 14 bases spanning the gap. The CDR3 is made up of 15 amino acids. Germline-derived CDR1 and CDR2 are MNHEY and SMNVEV (reference sequence). The CDR3 DNA sequence: TGTGCCAGCAGTAGAAAAGCGCCTTTCTCCTACGAGCAGTACTTC. It translates to CASSRKAPFSYEQYF.

The chain carries TRBV11-3 and TRBJ2-3; the D gene is possibly TRBD1 (6 bases). This CDR3 contains 15 residues. Germline V gives CDR1 SGHNT, CDR2 YENEEA. V lost 5 bases to trimming and J lost 2 bases, with 14 bases between them. This CDR3 reads CASSPRGGTTDTQYF. The CDR3 DNA follows: TGTGCCAGCAGCCCCAGGGGTGGGACCACAGATACGCAGTATTTT.

The chain links TRBV18 to TRBJ2-1; D is unclear. V was clipped by 4 bases and J by 1 base, with 2 bases between them. CDR3 size: 12 residues. Germline-derived CDR1 and CDR2 are KGHSH and LQKENI. The CDR3 region is CASSLSYNEQFF. CDR3 nucleotides: TGTGCCAGCTCACTGTCCTACAATGAGCAGTTCTTC.

The chain links TRBV10-2 to TRBJ1-5; 8 nucleotides agree with TRBD1. This CDR3 is 15 amino acids long. CDR1 and CDR2 from the germline V gene are WSHSY and SAAADI. V was clipped by 0 bases and J by 6 bases; unmatched bases: 4. The CDR3 sequence is CASSESDRVGQPQHF. The DNA of the CDR3 is TGCGCCAGCAGTGAGTCGGACAGGGTTGGTCAGCCCCAGCATTTT.

Points on this clone: This same CDR3 is encoded by further DNA sequences in the sample. This chain links TRBV7-9 with TRBJ2-5; D may match TRBD1 or TRBD2 (6 bases each). This CDR3 is built from 13 residues. Trimming shortened V by 0 bases and J by 5 bases, and 7 bases separated the two germline ends. CDR1 is SEHNR, CDR2 FQNEAQ, per germline (reference sequence). The CDR3 DNA reads as TGTGCCAGCAGCTTAGCAGGGGGGGAGACCCAGTACTTC. Translation gives CASSLAGGETQYF.

The chain combines TRBV18 with TRBJ1-1; the match to TRBD1 covers 7 bases. Trimming at V came to 1 base and at J to 5 bases, leaving 4 bases not matched to a gene. The CDR3 runs to 14 residues. Germline V CDR1 and CDR2: KGHSH, LQKENI. The CDR3 DNA is TGTGCCAGCTCACCACGGACAGGAGTAACTGAAGCTTTCTTT. Translated, it gives CASSPRTGVTEAFF.

This chain connects TRBV6-4 to TRBJ2-1, with a possible D match to TRBD2 (6 bases). The CDR3 runs 13 residues. Deletions cut 3 bases from V and 9 bases from J, with 12 bases between. Germline V gene lookup returns CDR1 MRHNA and CDR2 SNTAGT. The CDR3 reads CASSEDLASEQFF. For the CDR3, the DNA is TGTGCCAGCAGTGAAGATCTAGCGAGTGAGCAGTTCTTC.

V usage is TRBV5-1 and J usage is TRBJ2-2; no clear D gene. Germline CDR1 reads SGHRS; CDR2 reads YFSETQ. V was cut by 6 bases and J by 4 bases, with 13 bases left in between. CDR3 size: 14 residues. The CDR3 is CASKESSTTGELFF. The CDR3 DNA reads TGCGCCAGCAAAGAGAGTTCGACCACCGGGGAGCTGTTTTTT.

V gene TRBV13 combines with J gene TRBJ2-7, with D possibly matching TRBD1 (5 bases). There are 13 residues in the CDR3. Trimming stripped 0 bases from V and 6 bases from J, with 9 bases between. The germline CDR1 and CDR2 sequences are PRHDT and FYEKMQ (reference sequence). For the CDR3, the DNA is TGTGCCAGCAGCTTAGGACAGGCGTCCGAGCAGTACTTC. This gives the protein CASSLGQASEQYF.

The chain has TRBV27 and TRBJ2-7, with a tentative D call TRBD1 (6 bases). The V end was cut by 5 bases, the J end by 2 bases, with 16 bases between. The CDR3 runs 15 residues. Looked up from germline, CDR1 is MNHEY and CDR2 is SMNVEV (reference sequence). The CDR3 DNA follows: TGTGCCAGCAGTAAACAGGGTTCCTCGACCTACGAGCAGTACTTC. It translates to CASSKQGSSTYEQYF.

V is TRBV6-1 and J is TRBJ2-5; 12 positions match TRBD2. CDR3 length: 15 amino acids. Losses at the gene ends were 2 bases for V and 4 bases for J; bases not matched to a gene: 2. CDR1 is MNHNS, CDR2 SASEGT, per germline. The CDR3 DNA reads TGTGCCAGCAGTGAACTAGCGGGAGGGCCAGAGACCCAGTACTTC. Protein product: CASSELAGGPETQYF.

The chain links TRBV19 to TRBJ1-5, with TRBD1 as a possible D gene (5 bases). Germline assignment: CDR1 LNHDA and CDR2 SQIVND (reference sequence). The germline V and J ends were trimmed by 5 bases and 3 bases, with 23 bases remaining between them. The CDR3 length is 18 residues. This CDR3 is CASSEADLTDTFNQPQHF. In nucleotides, the CDR3 is TGTGCCAGTAGTGAGGCGGACCTGACGGACACGTTCAATCAGCCCCAGCATTTT.

This chain connects TRBV30 to TRBJ2-3; 7 nucleotides align to TRBD1. Germline CDR1 reads GTSNPN; CDR2 reads SVGIG (reference sequence). The CDR3 sequence is 12 residues long. Trimming took 2 bases from V and 4 from J; bases not matched to a gene: 0. The CDR3 coding sequence is TGTGCCTGGAGTAGGGGGCCAGATACGCAGTATTTT. It encodes CAWSRGPDTQYF.

This chain connects TRBV4-3 to TRBJ1-1; a weak D match, TRBD1 (6 bases). Germline CDR1 is LGHNA and CDR2 is YSLEER. The V end was cut by 0 bases, the J end by 3 bases, with 17 bases between. This CDR3 comprises 17 residues. Here the CDR3 DNA reads TGCGCCAGCAGCCAAGATCGGGTCGGCAGGGGTTACACTGAAGCTTTCTTT. This gives the protein CASSQDRVGRGYTEAFF.

This rearrangement joins TRBV11-2 to TRBJ1-1; D is perhaps TRBD1 (5 bases). The CDR3 has 13 residues. Trimming took off 6 bases at V and 5 bases at J, with 13 bases between the two ends. In germline, CDR1 is SGHAT, CDR2 FQNNGV. The DNA for the CDR3 is TGTGCCAGCAGGGACCAGGGAGGGACTGAAGCTTTCTTT. Its translation: CASRDQGGTEAFF.